These T cell receptor beta chains were read from a single sample in a study of technical replicates of blood from a handful of donors. Assay used: immunoSEQ multiplex PCR; TCRdb lists only in-frame clones, some missing. The data show 75,000 to 85,000 clones, 80% to 90% seen once. The sequencing sample was made of PBMCs. The origin of the receptors is a human donor in good health. Some clones in this sample may be carry-over from other donors' samples. The CDR3 runs from the conserved cysteine through the conserved F or W. The order of the fields is clone size, J gene, D gene, V gene, CDR3 protein, CDR3 DNA. A D gene is named only where the DNA matches it firmly. Some rows have no size entry. The others give once, few or many, or a class for an expanded clone.

>-|TRBJ1-3|TRBD1|TRBV5-1
CASSSGGQGPGNTIYF
TGCGCCAGCAGCTCGGGGGGACAGGGGCCGGGAAACACCATATATTTT
>-|TRBJ1-2|-|TRBV18
CASSPPVTVF
TGTGCCAGCTCACCACCCGTGACAGTCTTC
>-|TRBJ2-5|TRBD2|TRBV4-2
CASSQEGTSGQETQYF
TGTGCCAGCAGCCAAGAGGGGACTAGCGGGCAAGAGACCCAGTACTTC
>-|TRBJ1-2|TRBD1|TRBV2
CASSGGGNGYTF
TGTGCCAGCAGTGGAGGGGGCAATGGCTACACCTTC
>-|TRBJ2-1|-|TRBV14
CASSQWRYNEQFF
TGTGCCAGCAGCCAATGGAGATACAATGAGCAGTTCTTC
>-|TRBJ2-7|TRBD2|TRBV14
CASSRLQTSGGAEYEQYF
TGTGCCAGCAGCCGCCTGCAAACTAGCGGGGGGGCCGAGTACGAGCAGTACTTC
>-|TRBJ1-2|-|TRBV6-5
CASKPGDGFYGYTF
TGTGCCAGCAAGCCAGGGGACGGGTTCTATGGCTACACCTTC
>-|TRBJ1-2|TRBD1|TRBV28
CASRPGTGVYGYTF
TGTGCCAGCAGGCCTGGGACAGGAGTCTATGGCTACACCTTC
>-|TRBJ2-7|-|TRBV6-5
CASSLTTGYSYEQYF
TGTGCCAGCAGTTTGACAACAGGGTACTCCTACGAGCAGTACTTC
>-|TRBJ2-5|TRBD2|TRBV27
CASSGGGLGLEETQYF
TGTGCCAGCAGCGGGGGGGGCTTAGGGCTGGAAGAGACCCAGTACTTC
>-|TRBJ1-1|-|TRBV6-1
CASTSRQVNTEAFF
TGTGCCAGCACTTCAAGACAGGTGAACACTGAAGCTTTCTTT
>-|TRBJ1-1|-|TRBV30
CAYLVGRTEAFF
TGTGCCTACCTGGTGGGGAGGACTGAAGCTTTCTTT
>-|TRBJ2-1|TRBD2|TRBV11-1
CASSPGLAGSGQFF
TGTGCCAGCAGCCCGGGACTAGCGGGGTCTGGGCAGTTCTTC
>-|TRBJ2-1|TRBD2|TRBV15
CATSRVPSGSSYNEQFF
TGTGCCACCAGCAGAGTGCCTAGCGGGAGCTCCTACAATGAGCAGTTCTTC
>-|TRBJ2-3|-|TRBV10-2
CASSERGVAETDTQYF
TGCGCCAGCAGTGAGAGGGGCGTGGCGGAGACAGATACGCAGTATTTT
>-|TRBJ2-7|-|TRBV7-9
CASSPRESYEQYF
TGTGCCAGCAGCCCACGGGAGTCCTACGAGCAGTACTTC
>-|TRBJ2-2|TRBD1|TRBV5-1
CASSSGQGDGELFF
TGCGCCAGCAGCTCGGGACAGGGGGACGGGGAGCTGTTTTTT
>-|TRBJ2-5|-|TRBV5-1
CASSTGLGQETQYF
TGCGCCAGCAGCACAGGGCTGGGGCAAGAGACCCAGTACTTC
>-|TRBJ1-1|TRBD1|TRBV5-4
CASSPGQRNTEAFF
TGTGCCAGCAGCCCGGGACAGAGGAACACTGAAGCTTTCTTT
>-|TRBJ1-5|-|TRBV6-5
CASRQGGSNQPQHF
TGTGCCAGCCGCCAGGGAGGCAGCAATCAGCCCCAGCATTTT
>-|TRBJ1-1|-|TRBV19
CASMGKDNMNTEAFF
TGTGCCAGTATGGGGAAGGACAACATGAACACTGAAGCTTTCTTT
>-|TRBJ2-3|-|TRBV2
CASRWGRAGADTQYF
TGTGCCAGCAGGTGGGGTAGGGCAGGGGCAGATACGCAGTATTTT
>-|TRBJ2-3|TRBD2|TRBV5-1
CASSPGLAGTDTQYF
TGCGCCAGCAGCCCGGGACTAGCGGGGACAGATACGCAGTATTTT
>-|TRBJ2-1|TRBD1|TRBV27
CASSTTGGPYNEQFF
TGTGCCAGCAGTACAACAGGGGGGCCCTACAATGAGCAGTTCTTC
>-|TRBJ2-7|-|TRBV28
CASTHRSDSITYEQYF
TGTGCCAGCACCCATAGGTCGGACAGTATTACCTACGAGCAGTACTTC
>-|TRBJ1-1|-|TRBV7-9
CASSLRGGTEAFF
TGTGCCAGCAGCTTACGGGGAGGGACTGAAGCTTTCTTT
>-|TRBJ2-3|TRBD1|TRBV19
CASSRGEGQVTSTDTQYF
TGTGCCAGTAGTAGGGGAGAGGGACAGGTAACTAGCACAGATACGCAGTATTTT
>-|TRBJ1-5|-|TRBV30
CASRLYSNQPQHF
TGTGCCTCGCGCCTTTATAGCAATCAGCCCCAGCATTTT
>-|TRBJ2-3|-|TRBV25-1
CASSEFKRTSTDTQYF
TGTGCCAGCAGTGAATTCAAGCGGACCAGCACAGATACGCAGTATTTT
>-|TRBJ2-2|TRBD1|TRBV5-4
CASSFPYGQGSPGELFF
TGTGCCAGCAGCTTTCCTTACGGACAGGGAAGTCCCGGGGAGCTGTTTTTT
>-|TRBJ2-7|-|TRBV4-3
CASSQEYRAYEQYF
TGCGCCAGCAGCCAAGAATATCGAGCCTACGAGCAGTACTTC
>-|TRBJ2-3|TRBD2|TRBV12-5
CASGLPETSGRANTQYF
TGTGCTAGTGGTTTGCCCGAGACTAGCGGGAGGGCAAATACGCAGTATTTT
>once|TRBJ1-1|-|TRBV9
CASSPTEGRNTEAFF
TGTGCCAGCAGCCCTACGGAGGGGAGGAACACTGAAGCTTTCTTT
>-|TRBJ2-1|TRBD2|TRBV2
CASSRGGAGNEQFF
TGTGCCAGCAGCCGGGGGGGGGCAGGCAATGAGCAGTTCTTC
>-|TRBJ1-1|-|TRBV5-1
CASSFGAYRVNTEAFF
TGCGCCAGCAGCTTCGGGGCTTACAGGGTGAACACTGAAGCTTTCTTT
>-|TRBJ2-7|TRBD1|TRBV6-5
CASREGALGYEQYF
TGTGCCAGCAGAGAGGGGGCCCTCGGCTACGAGCAGTACTTC
>-|TRBJ2-1|-|TRBV19
CASSLSGTNYNEQFF
TGTGCCAGTAGTTTGTCCGGGACAAATTACAATGAGCAGTTCTTC
>once|TRBJ1-5|-|TRBV5-6
CASSLAQGRVPQHF
TGTGCCAGCAGCTTGGCTCAGGGGAGAGTTCCCCAGCATTTT
>-|TRBJ2-7|TRBD2|TRBV5-6
CASSLGAGDYEQYF
TGTGCCAGCAGCTTAGGGGCGGGGGACTACGAGCAGTACTTC
>-|TRBJ1-1|TRBD1|TRBV5-4
CASSGTGREWNTEAFF
TGTGCCAGCAGTGGGACAGGGCGGGAGTGGAACACTGAAGCTTTCTTT
>-|TRBJ2-3|-|TRBV27
CASSLTPGQSDTQYF
TGTGCCAGCAGTTTAACCCCGGGACAATCCGATACGCAGTATTTT
>few|TRBJ2-1|TRBD2|TRBV10-3
CAISTPGTSGGEQFF
TGTGCCATCAGTACGCCCGGGACTAGCGGGGGTGAGCAGTTCTTC
>once|TRBJ1-2|TRBD1|TRBV30
CAWGDRGHGYTF
TGTGCCTGGGGGGACAGGGGGCACGGCTACACCTTC
>few|TRBJ2-2|-|TRBV12-2
CASRLPRGGSGTGELFF
TGTGCAAGTCGCTTACCCCGTGGGGGGTCGGGCACCGGGGAGCTGTTTTTT
>-|TRBJ1-2|TRBD1|TRBV4-1
CASSPLTGQGDITF
TGCGCCAGCAGCCCACTGACGGGACAGGGGGATATAACCTTC
>-|TRBJ1-5|TRBD1|TRBV7-2
CASSLAQGVFQPQHF
TGTGCCAGCAGCTTAGCACAGGGGGTTTTTCAGCCCCAGCATTTT
>-|TRBJ2-7|-|TRBV5-1
CASSPAGFRASYEQYF
TGCGCCAGCAGCCCCGCGGGGTTTCGGGCTTCCTACGAGCAGTACTTC
>-|TRBJ1-5|-|TRBV30
CAWSGQHDQPQHF
TGTGCCTGGAGTGGACAGCACGATCAGCCCCAGCATTTT
>-|TRBJ2-1|TRBD2|TRBV5-4
CASKIAGGPSNEQFF
TGTGCCAGCAAGATAGCGGGAGGGCCGAGCAATGAGCAGTTCTTC
>-|TRBJ2-1|TRBD2|TRBV4-2
CASSQGSSGGAVRRGYNEQFF
TGTGCCAGCAGCCAAGGATCCAGCGGGGGGGCCGTCCGACGGGGTTACAATGAGCAGTTCTTC
>-|TRBJ1-1|-|TRBV6-1
CASRTGPGTEAFF
TGTGCCAGCAGAACAGGGCCCGGGACTGAAGCTTTCTTT
>few|TRBJ2-1|TRBD2|TRBV28
CASSLPGLAELEQFF
TGTGCCAGCAGTCTTCCGGGACTAGCAGAGCTGGAGCAGTTCTTC
>-|TRBJ2-7|-|TRBV5-6
CASSLRGTSYEQYF
TGTGCCAGCAGCTTGCGCGGGACCTCCTACGAGCAGTACTTC
>-|TRBJ2-7|TRBD2|TRBV7-2
CASSYKAGGPSEQYF
TGTGCCAGCAGCTACAAAGCGGGAGGGCCTTCCGAGCAGTACTTC
>-|TRBJ1-5|-|TRBV7-6
CASSSGGNQPQHF
TGTGCCAGCAGCTCGGGGGGTAATCAGCCCCAGCATTTT